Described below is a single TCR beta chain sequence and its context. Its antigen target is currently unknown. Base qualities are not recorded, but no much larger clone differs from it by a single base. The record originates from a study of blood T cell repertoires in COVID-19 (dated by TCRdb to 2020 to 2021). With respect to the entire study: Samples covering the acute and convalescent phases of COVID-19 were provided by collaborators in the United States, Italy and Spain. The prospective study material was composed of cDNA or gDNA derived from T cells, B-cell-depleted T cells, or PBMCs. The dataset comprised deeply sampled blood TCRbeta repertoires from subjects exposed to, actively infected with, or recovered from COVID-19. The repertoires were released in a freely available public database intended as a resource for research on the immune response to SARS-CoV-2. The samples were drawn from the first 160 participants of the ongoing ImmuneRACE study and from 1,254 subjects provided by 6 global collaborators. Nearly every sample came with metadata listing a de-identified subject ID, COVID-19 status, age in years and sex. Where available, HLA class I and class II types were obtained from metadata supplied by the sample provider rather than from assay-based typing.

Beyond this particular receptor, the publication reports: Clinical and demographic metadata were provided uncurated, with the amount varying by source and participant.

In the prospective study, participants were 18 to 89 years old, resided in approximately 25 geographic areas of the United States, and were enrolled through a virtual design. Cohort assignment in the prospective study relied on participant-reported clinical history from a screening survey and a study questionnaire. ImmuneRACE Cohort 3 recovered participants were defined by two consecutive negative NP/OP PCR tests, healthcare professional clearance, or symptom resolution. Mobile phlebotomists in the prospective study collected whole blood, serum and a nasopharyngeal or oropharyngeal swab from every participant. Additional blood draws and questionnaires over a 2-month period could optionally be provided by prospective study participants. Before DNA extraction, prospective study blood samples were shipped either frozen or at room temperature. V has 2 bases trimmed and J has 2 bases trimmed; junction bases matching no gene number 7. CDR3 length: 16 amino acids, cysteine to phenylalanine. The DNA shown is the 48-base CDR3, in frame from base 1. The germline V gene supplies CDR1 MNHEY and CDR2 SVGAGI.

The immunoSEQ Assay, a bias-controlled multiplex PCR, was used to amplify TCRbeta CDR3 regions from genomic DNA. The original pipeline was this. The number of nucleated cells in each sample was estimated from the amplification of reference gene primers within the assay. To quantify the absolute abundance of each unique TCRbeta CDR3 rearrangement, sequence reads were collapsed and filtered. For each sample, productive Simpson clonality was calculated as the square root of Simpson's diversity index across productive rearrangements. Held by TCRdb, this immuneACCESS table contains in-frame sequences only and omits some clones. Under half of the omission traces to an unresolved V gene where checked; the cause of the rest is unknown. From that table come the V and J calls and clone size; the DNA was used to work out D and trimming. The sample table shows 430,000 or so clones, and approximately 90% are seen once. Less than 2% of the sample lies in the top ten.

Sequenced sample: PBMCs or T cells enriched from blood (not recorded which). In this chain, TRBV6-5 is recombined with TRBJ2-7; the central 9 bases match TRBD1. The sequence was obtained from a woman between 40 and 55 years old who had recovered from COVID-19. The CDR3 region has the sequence CASSYNPGTGTYEQYF. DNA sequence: TGTGCCAGCAGTTACAACCCCGGGACAGGGACCTACGAGCAGTACTTC.